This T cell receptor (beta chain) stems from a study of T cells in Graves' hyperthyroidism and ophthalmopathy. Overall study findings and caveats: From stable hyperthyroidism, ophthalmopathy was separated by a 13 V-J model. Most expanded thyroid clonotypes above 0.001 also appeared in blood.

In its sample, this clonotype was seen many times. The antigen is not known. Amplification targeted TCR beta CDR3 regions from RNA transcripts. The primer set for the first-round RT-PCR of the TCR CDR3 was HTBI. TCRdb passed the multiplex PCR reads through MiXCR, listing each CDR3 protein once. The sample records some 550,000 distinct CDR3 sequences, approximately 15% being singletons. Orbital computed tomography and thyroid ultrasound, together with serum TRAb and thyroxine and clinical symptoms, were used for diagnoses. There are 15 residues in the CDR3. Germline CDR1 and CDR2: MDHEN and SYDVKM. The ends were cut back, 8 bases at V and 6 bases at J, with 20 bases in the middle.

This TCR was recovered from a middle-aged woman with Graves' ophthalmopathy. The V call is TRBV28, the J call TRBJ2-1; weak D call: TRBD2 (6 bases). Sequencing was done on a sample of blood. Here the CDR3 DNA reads TGTGCCAGCCCTGTAGGGGAAGGGAGGCTCAATGAGCAGTTCTTC. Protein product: CASPVGEGRLNEQFF.